Listed here are 24 T cell receptor beta chains from one sample, sequenced in a study of cytomegalovirus exposure and HLA in healthy donors. 60 Vbeta and 13 Jbeta primers were used in PCR. Clones were sequenced by immunoSEQ multiplex PCR, and TCRdb holds only the in-frame ones, with some missing. The sample has about 200,000 clones; around 86% are singletons. Sequencing used PBMCs. Source of these receptors: a man aged 25 to 45 in good health and CMV-seronegative.

V gene TRBV5-4 combines with J gene TRBJ2-5; TRBD2 aligns across 7 bases. The CDR3 consists of 13 residues. Germline-derived CDR1 and CDR2 are SGHNT and YYREEE (reference sequence). The V segment lost 5 bases and the J segment 1 base; nucleotides outside the gene matches: 2. This chain's CDR3 is CASRPGGQETQYF. CDR3 DNA sequence: TGTGCCAGCAGGCCGGGAGGCCAAGAGACCCAGTACTTC.

The chain is built from TRBV5-1 and TRBJ2-1; 8 bases align to TRBD2. Per the germline V gene, CDR1 is SGHRS and CDR2 is YFSETQ. This CDR3 has 15 residues. Trimming cost V 3 bases and J 8 bases; bases outside gene matches: 10. CDR3 loop: CASSSTSGVRDEQFF. For the CDR3, the DNA is TGCGCCAGCAGCTCAACTAGCGGCGTTAGAGATGAGCAGTTCTTC.

This chain links TRBV13 with TRBJ2-5; D possibly corresponds to TRBD2 (5 bases). The CDR3 is 13 residues long. Germline V CDR1 and CDR2: PRHDT, FYEKMQ (reference sequence). Trimming cost V 4 bases and J 4 bases, with 10 bases left between them. The chain's CDR3 is CASSYTRRETQYF. In nucleotides, the CDR3 is TGTGCCAGCAGCTACACTAGGAGAGAGACCCAGTACTTC.

The V and J genes are TRBV18 and TRBJ1-2, with D unclear. V gave up 3 bases and J gave up 5 bases, with 10 bases separating them. Germline V lookup: CDR1 KGHSH, CDR2 LQKENI. CDR3 length: 13 amino acids. As DNA, the CDR3 is TGTGCCAGCTCACCGACAACGGAATATGGCTACACCTTC. Translation gives CASSPTTEYGYTF.

This chain joins TRBV19 and TRBJ1-1; 9 positions match TRBD1. V shed 6 bases and J 1 base; nucleotides not matched to a gene: 9. Germline assignment: CDR1 LNHDA and CDR2 SQIVND (reference sequence). The CDR3 covers 16 residues. CDR3 amino acids: CASRPGQGGWNTEAFF. DNA for the CDR3: TGTGCCAGTAGACCGGGACAGGGTGGTTGGAACACTGAAGCTTTCTTT.

This clone came up once. The J gene is TRBJ1-1, the V gene TRBV7-9; 7 nucleotides agree with TRBD1. The V segment lost 3 bases and the J segment 5 bases; nucleotides outside the gene matches: 12. The CDR3 is 16 residues long. Germline CDR1 SEHNR, CDR2 FQNEAQ (reference sequence). DNA of the CDR3: TGTGCCAGCAGCTTCGATCCGACAGGGTATGGGACTGAAGCTTTCTTT. It translates to CASSFDPTGYGTEAFF.

This chain joins TRBV29-1 and TRBJ2-7; a possible D gene is TRBD2 (6 bases). The germline CDR1 and CDR2 sequences are SQVTM and ANQGSEA. Trimming removed 2 bases at V and 2 bases at J, with 16 bases between. The CDR3 spans 15 residues. CDR3 amino acids: CSVEWRESSPYEQYF. The DNA of the CDR3 is TGCAGCGTTGAATGGAGGGAAAGCAGCCCCTACGAGCAGTACTTC.

The rearrangement uses TRBV15 and TRBJ2-3, with 7 nucleotides matching TRBD1. J was trimmed by 1 base and V by 3 bases; bases with no gene match: 10. Germline V gene data show CDR1 as LNHNV and CDR2 as YYDKDF (reference sequence). The CDR3 length is 17 residues. CDR3 DNA: TGTGCCACCAGCAGGGGGCTGACAGGGTATCGCACAGATACGCAGTATTTT. This gives the protein CATSRGLTGYRTDTQYF.

This chain's CDR3 is CASRRTGQETQYF. The CDR3 DNA reads as TGCGCCAGCAGACGTACAGGACAAGAGACCCAGTACTTC. The chain links TRBV4-1 to TRBJ2-5, with TRBD1 as a possible D gene (5 bases). The CDR3 extends over 13 amino acids. V lost 6 bases to trimming and J lost 2 bases, with 10 bases between them. CDR1 MGHRA and CDR2 YSYEKL come from the germline V gene.

The chain carries TRBV6-1 and TRBJ2-7, with 9 bases matching TRBD1. Looked up from germline, CDR1 is MNHNS and CDR2 is SASEGT. V gave up 8 bases and J gave up 6 bases; unmatched junction bases: 14. The CDR3 consists of 15 residues. The CDR3 here is CASPSGTGSFSEQYF. CDR3 bases: TGTGCCAGCCCCTCGGGGACAGGGTCTTTCTCCGAGCAGTACTTC.

The CDR3 bases are TGTGCCAGCTACCGAGGGACCGGGGAGCTGTTTTTT. The encoded protein is CASYRGTGELFF. The rearrangement uses TRBV6-5 and TRBJ2-2, with a possible D match to TRBD2 (5 bases). The V end was cut by 8 bases, the J end by 5 bases, with 9 bases between. The CDR3 has 12 residues. From germline, CDR1 is MNHEY and CDR2 SVGAGI.

The CDR3 sequence: CASSRGSGTSDEQYF. The DNA for the CDR3 is TGTGCCAGTAGTCGCGGCTCCGGGACTAGCGACGAGCAGTACTTC. The chain combines TRBV19 with TRBJ2-7; TRBD2 matches 10 bases. The V and J ends lost 5 bases and 5 bases, in that order; junction bases with no gene match: 9. Germline V gene data show CDR1 as LNHDA and CDR2 as SQIVND (reference sequence). This CDR3 has 15 residues.

This chain uses TRBV18 with TRBJ1-1; D unclear. The CDR3 spans 17 residues. Trimming left V 3 bases short and J 5 bases short, with 22 bases between. Germline V gene lookup returns CDR1 KGHSH and CDR2 LQKENI. In DNA, the CDR3 is TGTGCCAGCTCACCTATGACTCACGGAGGCAGAATTACTGAAGCTTTCTTT. Translation: CASSPMTHGGRITEAFF.

V and J are TRBV2 and TRBJ2-7; 7 bases match TRBD1. Germline values: CDR1 SNHLY, CDR2 FYNNEI. This CDR3 contains 12 residues. The trim removed 8 bases at V and 6 bases at J, leaving 7 bases unmatched. The CDR3 loop is CASQRGRGEQYF. The CDR3 nucleotides are TGTGCCAGCCAAAGGGGGCGCGGCGAGCAGTACTTC.

For the CDR3, the DNA is TGTGCCAGCAGGACAGGGTTTAACGGGGAGCTGTTTTTT. As protein: CASRTGFNGELFF. This rearrangement joins TRBV6-5 to TRBJ2-2, with 7 bases that match TRBD1. This CDR3 is 13 amino acids long. Germline CDR1 reads MNHEY; CDR2 reads SVGAGI. Germline trimming cut 6 bases from V and 7 bases from J; bases unmatched to any gene: 5.

This clone was seen a handful of times. The V call is TRBV6-4, the J call TRBJ2-1; no firm D call. Between the trimmed V and J ends, which lost 4 bases and 10 bases, there was a span of 14 bases. The CDR3 spans 13 residues. From germline, CDR1 is MRHNA and CDR2 SNTAGT. For the CDR3, the DNA is TGTGCCAGCAGTGTACGACAAAACAGCGAGCAGTTCTTC. This sequence encodes CASSVRQNSEQFF.

The chain combines TRBV18 with TRBJ2-5; possibly TRBD2 for D (6 bases). This CDR3 contains 16 residues. The V end lost 3 bases, the J end lost 2 bases, and 16 bases lay between the germline ends. The germline gives CDR1 KGHSH, CDR2 LQKENI. In nucleotides, the CDR3 is TGTGCCAGCTCACCGAGAAAGGGGACTTCACAAGAGACCCAGTACTTC. This translates into CASSPRKGTSQETQYF.

The chain has TRBV7-9 and TRBJ1-3; D is perhaps TRBD1 (5 bases). There are 16 residues in the CDR3. V lost 7 bases to trimming and J lost 0 bases, with 16 bases between them. The germline V gene encodes CDR1 SEHNR and CDR2 FQNEAQ (reference sequence). CDR3 in amino acids: CASTKSGGTSGNTIYF. For the CDR3, the DNA is TGTGCCAGCACCAAATCCGGGGGGACCTCTGGAAACACCATATATTTT.

V and J are TRBV4-3 and TRBJ2-2; no clear D. The CDR3 is 15 amino acids. V lost 2 bases and J lost 0, with 7 bases in between. Germline lookup yields CDR1 LGHNA and CDR2 YSLEER. The CDR3 region has the DNA TGCGCCAGCAGCCAACAGGTTCCGAACACCGGGGAGCTGTTTTTT. Its protein is CASSQQVPNTGELFF.

The chain carries TRBV27 and TRBJ2-2; a weak D match, TRBD2 (5 bases). CDR1 and CDR2 (germline): MNHEY, SMNVEV (reference sequence). This CDR3 is 12 amino acids long. Trimming cost V 5 bases and J 7 bases, with 8 bases left between them. The CDR3 is CASSPGSGELFF. The CDR3 coding sequence is TGTGCCAGCAGTCCGGGAAGCGGGGAGCTGTTTTTT.

This chain connects TRBV28 to TRBJ1-2; no clear D gene. Trimming took off 3 bases at V and 8 bases at J, with 7 bases between the two ends. Germline lookup yields CDR1 MDHEN and CDR2 SYDVKM. The CDR3 length is 11 residues. CDR3 protein: CASSFRRGYTF. The CDR3, as DNA: TGTGCCAGCAGTTTTAGGAGGGGCTACACCTTC.

The chain employs TRBV4-3 and TRBJ2-3; TRBD2 agrees at 8 bases. With V trimmed by 1 base and J by 2 bases, 8 bases remained unmatched. Looked up from germline, CDR1 is LGHNA and CDR2 is YSLEER. CDR3 length: 17 residues. The CDR3 DNA reads TGCGCCAGCAGCCAAGGGGTAGCGGGGCCTAACACAGATACGCAGTATTTT. This encodes CASSQGVAGPNTDTQYF.

The rearrangement uses TRBV7-9 and TRBJ2-1, with 7 bases that match TRBD1. V was pared by 5 bases and J by 15 bases, with 19 bases of the junction left unmatched. The V gene's germline CDR1 is SEHNR and CDR2 FQNEAQ (reference sequence). There are 15 residues in the CDR3. The CDR3 DNA reads TGTGCCAGCAGCCGCCGGGACAGAGTGGCTGGGGTGAGGTTCTTC. It encodes CASSRRDRVAGVRFF.

The chain carries TRBV4-2 and TRBJ2-1; D perhaps matches TRBD1 (5 bases). This CDR3 has 16 residues. Per the germline V gene, CDR1 is LGHNA and CDR2 is YNFKEQ. Trimming removed 0 bases from V and 5 bases from J, with 14 bases in between. This chain's CDR3 is CASSQDRTGHNNEQFF. The CDR3 DNA is TGTGCCAGCAGCCAAGATCGAACAGGACACAACAATGAGCAGTTCTTC.